This entry concerns a single T cell receptor beta chain. This entry is derived from a study of blood T cell repertoires in COVID-19. Overall study context: Some COVID-19 samples were acute and others convalescent; all came from the United States, Italy and Spain.

The CDR3 is 14 residues long. The germline V gene encodes CDR1 MDHEN and CDR2 SYDVKM. Trimming left V 5 bases short and J 4 bases short, with 14 bases between. Profiling relied on immunoSEQ multiplex PCR, and the TCRdb table lists in-frame clones only, not all of them. The repertoire has 85,000 to 100,000 clones, approximately 80% of them found once; the top ten carry 4% to 6%. Sequencing was performed on peripheral blood. The clonotype originates from a man at least 80 years old with COVID-19, enrolled during active disease. The rearrangement links TRBV28 to TRBJ1-1, with D tentatively TRBD1 (6 bases). CDR3 sequence reads: CASSRQGLGTEAFF. The CDR3 coding sequence is TGTGCCAGCAGTCGTCAGGGGTTGGGCACTGAAGCTTTCTTT.